This entry is about one T cell receptor (beta chain). No antigen is known for it. 60 Vbeta and 13 Jbeta primers were used in PCR. The table came from immunoSEQ multiplex PCR; TCRdb's copy has only in-frame clones and leaves some out. The sample carries 100,000 or so clones, roughly three quarters recorded once. J lost 0 bases, V lost 8 bases, and 10 bases had no gene match. This CDR3 contains 15 residues. CDR1 and CDR2 (germline): MNHNS, SASEGT. This specimen belongs to a study of cytomegalovirus exposure and HLA in healthy donors. General study findings and limits: Some public TCRs appeared in many individuals, while most sequences were rare. Clonal expansion was found to be greater in HLA-associated TCR beta chains than in equally common others in a later analysis.

This clonotype originated in a man aged 25-45 years in good health and CMV-seronegative. The V and J genes are TRBV6-1 and TRBJ2-7, with TRBD1 matching 7 bases. The sequencing input was PBMCs. CDR3 DNA: TGTGCCAGCGCCTCAGGGGGTCTAAGCTCCTACGAGCAGTACTTC. Protein sequence: CASASGGLSSYEQYF.